The present TCR beta chain was sequenced within a study of T cell repertoires in aging, cancer and after chemotherapy. Overall study: Repeat sampling of healthy donors over several months to years showed clear clonal overlap. Points from the study as a whole: Untreated cancer patients had significantly lower blood TCR diversity than age-matched healthy donors. Healthy donors lost TCR diversity with age mainly through richness, cancer patients through richness and evenness. Across the chemotherapy interval, each cancer cohort showed higher median generation probability, suggesting thymic rebound.

A mixed TRB-A/B primer pool amplified rearranged TRB by multiplex touch-down PCR. TCRdb re-called the multiplex PCR reads with MiXCR, one entry per CDR3 protein. The data hold approximately 11,000 distinct CDR3 sequences, with more than 25% observed a single time. Amplification of TCR beta used genomic DNA extracted from peripheral blood. The CDR3 totals 13 residues. V was shortened by 2 bases and J by 4 bases, with 6 bases between the two germline ends. The germline V gene has CDR1 WNHNN and CDR2 SYGVQD (reference sequence). This clonotype appeared a few times. Its cognate antigen is unknown. The genes are TRBV10-1 and TRBJ2-1, with D possibly TRBD2 on 6 matching bases. The sequence was obtained from a human donor in good health. The sample was blood. This chain's CDR3 is CASSEREYNEQFF. In DNA, the CDR3 is TGCGCCAGCAGTGAGCGGGAGTACAATGAGCAGTTCTTC.